This T cell receptor beta chain derives from a study of tumor-infiltrating lymphocytes in oesophageal squamous cell carcinoma. V was shortened by 4 bases and J by 1 base, with 17 bases between the two germline ends. The germline V gene encodes CDR1 KGHDR and CDR2 SFDVKD. The CDR3 length is 17 residues. Many counts were recorded for this clonotype. Via MiXCR, TCRdb re-called the PCR reads, giving one row per CDR3 protein. The table records just over 15,000 distinct CDR3 sequences, about 53% of them present only once. The sequence was collected from a male donor with esophageal squamous cell carcinoma. The chain has TRBV24-1 and TRBJ2-3; a possible D gene is TRBD2 (6 bases). The sample was esophageal tumor tissue. CDR3 DNA: TGTGCCACCAGTGAGGGCGGGGTCGGGGCCGGCACAGATACGCAGTATTTT. This gives the protein CATSEGGVGAGTDTQYF.